This passage covers 20 T cell receptor beta chains from one sample sequenced in a study of cytomegalovirus exposure and HLA in healthy donors. The PCR ran on 60 Vbeta and 13 Jbeta primers. Sequenced by immunoSEQ multiplex PCR; TCRdb stores in-frame clones only, minus some. The table has tens of thousands of clones, 65% to 90% seen once. Sequences were obtained from PBMCs. Receptors were obtained from a female donor in good health and CMV-seronegative.

The V gene is TRBV5-5, the J gene TRBJ2-3; 12 bases line up with TRBD1. Germline CDR1 is SGHKS and CDR2 is YYEKEE (reference sequence). CDR3 length: 15 amino acids. Losses at the gene ends were 0 bases for V and 6 bases for J; bases not matched to a gene: 2. DNA for the CDR3: TGTGCCAGCAGCTTGGTGGGACAGGGGGCCGATACGCAGTATTTT. Its protein is CASSLVGQGADTQYF.

In this sample, this clone turned up once. The chain recombines TRBV19 with TRBJ1-6; TRBD1 agrees at 8 bases. The CDR3 totals 15 residues. With V trimmed by 5 bases and J by 8 bases, 8 bases remained unmatched. CDR1 is LNHDA, CDR2 SQIVND, per germline (reference sequence). CDR3 sequence reads: CASSPRTGMDSPLHF. Written as DNA, the CDR3 is TGTGCCAGTAGTCCCAGGACAGGGATGGATTCACCCCTCCACTTT.

V is TRBV9 and J is TRBJ1-2, with D perhaps matching TRBD1 (5 bases). The CDR3 is 15 residues long. Germline V CDR1 and CDR2: SGDLS, YYNGEE. The V end lost 3 bases, the J end lost 6 bases, and 18 bases lay between the germline ends. The chain's CDR3 is CASSALLDSTHGYTF. In DNA, the CDR3 is TGTGCCAGCAGCGCGCTCCTTGACAGTACTCATGGCTACACCTTC.

The genes are TRBV28 and TRBJ1-2; the D gene is possibly TRBD1 (5 bases). CDR3 length: 16 amino acids. Germline V lookup: CDR1 MDHEN, CDR2 SYDVKM. Trimming pared 1 base from V and 3 bases from J, leaving 15 bases between. The CDR3 DNA sequence: TGTGCCAGCAGTTTATCGATGCCAGGGTATTACTATGGCTACACCTTC. It is translated as CASSLSMPGYYYGYTF.

J is TRBJ2-7 and V is TRBV18, with D tentatively TRBD1 (6 bases). Germline CDR1 is KGHSH and CDR2 is LQKENI. Trimming stripped 3 bases from V and 5 bases from J, with 8 bases between. The CDR3 covers 12 residues. CDR3 region: CASSPQGNEQYF. In nucleotides, the CDR3 is TGTGCCAGCTCACCCCAGGGGAACGAGCAGTACTTC.

The chain links TRBV5-5 to TRBJ1-2; 11 bases are a match to TRBD1. This CDR3 spans 19 amino acids. The germline CDR1 and CDR2 sequences are SGHKS and YYEKEE (reference sequence). Losses at the gene ends were 4 bases for V and 0 bases for J; bases not matched to a gene: 14. CDR3 nucleotide sequence: TGTGCCAGCAGCCAATGGCCAAGAGGACAGGGGGCTGCTAACTATGGCTACACCTTC. This sequence encodes CASSQWPRGQGAANYGYTF. Full variable domain (remainder filled in from reference TRBV5-5 and TRBJ1-2): DAGVTQSPTHLIKTRGQQVTLRCSPISGHKSVSWYQQVLGQGPQFIFQYYEKEERGRGNFPDRFSARQFPNYSSELNVNALLLGDSALYLCASSQWPRGQGAANYGYTFGSGTRLTVV.

The chain recombines TRBV5-1 with TRBJ1-3, with unresolved D. The CDR3 sequence is 15 residues long. The germline V gene has CDR1 SGHRS and CDR2 YFSETQ. Trimming took 0 bases from V and 3 from J, leaving 10 bases between them. The CDR3 spells CASSLELGGGNTIYF. The DNA for the CDR3 is TGCGCCAGCAGCTTGGAACTCGGTGGTGGAAACACCATATATTTT.

This sequence joins TRBV23-1 and TRBJ2-5; TRBD1 matches at 8 bases. TRBV23-1 is marked as an open reading frame, function uncertain. V shed 9 bases, J shed 3 bases, and the junction held 9 bases outside the gene matches. This CDR3 has 14 amino acids. The CDR3 sequence is CASRQGAGEETQYF. The CDR3 DNA reads as TGCGCCAGTCGGCAGGGGGCGGGTGAAGAGACCCAGTACTTC.

The V and J genes are TRBV2 and TRBJ2-5, with a weak D call TRBD2 (5 bases). The germline V gene encodes CDR1 SNHLY and CDR2 FYNNEI. The CDR3 has 14 amino acids. Between the trimmed V and J ends, which lost 3 bases and 2 bases, there was a span of 10 bases. CDR3 DNA: TGTGCCAGCAGTGAGGGTACTAGGCAAGAGACCCAGTACTTC. Its translation: CASSEGTRQETQYF.

The J gene is TRBJ2-2, the V gene TRBV28; TRBD2 agrees at 7 bases. CDR1 is MDHEN and CDR2 is SYDVKM in the germline V gene. The CDR3 spans 15 residues. V shed 2 bases, J shed 1 base, and the junction held 1 base outside the gene matches. CDR3 DNA sequence: TGTGCCAGCAGTTTAGCGGGAGTGAACACCGGGGAGCTGTTTTTT. Translation gives CASSLAGVNTGELFF.

The chain combines TRBV6-1 with TRBJ2-4; D remains ambiguous. The V end was cut by 3 bases, the J end by 2 bases, with 14 bases between. Germline CDR1 MNHNS, CDR2 SASEGT. This CDR3 is 16 amino acids long. Here the CDR3 reads CASSETGGRSKNIQYF. For the CDR3, the DNA is TGTGCCAGCAGTGAGACCGGCGGTCGATCCAAAAACATTCAGTACTTC.

The chain uses TRBV7-3 and TRBJ2-1; 7 bases map to TRBD1. With 4 bases clipped from V and 0 bases from J, the junction kept 3 bases outside the gene matches. CDR1 and CDR2 (germline): SGHTA, FQGTGA. The CDR3 runs 15 residues. Here the CDR3 DNA reads TGTGCCAGCAGCTCCGACAGGGCCTCCTACAATGAGCAGTTCTTC. This codes for CASSSDRASYNEQFF.

This clone was observed a handful of times. J is TRBJ2-1 and V is TRBV12-5; 10 bases fit TRBD1. CDR3 length equals 13 residues. Germline trimming cut 8 bases from V and 4 bases from J; bases unmatched to any gene: 2. CDR1 and CDR2 (germline): LGHNT, FRNRAP. The CDR3 bases are TGTGCTAGTAGGGGACAGGGGTACAATGAGCAGTTCTTC. Its translation: CASRGQGYNEQFF. The full variable domain, its missing parts supplied by reference TRBV12-5 and TRBJ2-1, is DARVTQTPRHKVTEMGQEVTMRCQPILGHNTVFWYRQTMMQGLELLAYFRNRAPLDDSGMPKDRFSAEMPDATLATLKIQPSEPRDSAVYFCASRGQGYNEQFFGPGTRLTVL.

The chain has TRBV9 and TRBJ2-3; D is perhaps TRBD2 (6 bases). Trimming left V 0 bases short and J 5 bases short, with 13 bases between. Germline V gene data show CDR1 as SGDLS and CDR2 as YYNGEE. CDR3 size: 15 residues. CDR3 coding DNA: TGTGCCAGCAGCGTAGCCTTGCGGGAAGGAGATACGCAGTATTTT. Amino acids: CASSVALREGDTQYF.

This clone has just one count. The genes are TRBV29-1 and TRBJ1-5; no clear D. V was clipped by 5 bases and J by 5 bases, with 16 bases between them. In germline, CDR1 is SQVTM, CDR2 ANQGSEA. The CDR3 runs to 14 residues. The CDR3 DNA sequence: TGCAGCGTTCTCGACGGGAGGTTGGATCAGCCCCAGCATTTT. Translating gives CSVLDGRLDQPQHF.

The chain recombines TRBV27 with TRBJ2-1, with 10 bases that match TRBD2. The V gene's germline CDR1 is MNHEY and CDR2 SMNVEV (reference sequence). V shed 4 bases, J shed 5 bases, and the junction held 8 bases outside the gene matches. The CDR3 loop spans 16 amino acids. CDR3 residues: CASSWLTSGGDNEQFF. The CDR3 bases are TGTGCCAGCAGTTGGCTCACGAGCGGGGGGGACAATGAGCAGTTCTTC.

The DNA of the CDR3 is TGTGCCAGCAGTCCCGGGGACAGCTCCTTCTCTGGAAACACCATATATTTT. It yields the protein CASSPGDSSFSGNTIYF. The chain couples TRBV27 to TRBJ1-3, with TRBD1 identical over 7 bases. Germline loops: CDR1 MNHEY, CDR2 SMNVEV (reference sequence). Trimming took 5 bases from V and 0 from J; bases not matched to a gene: 10. The CDR3 has 17 residues.

The chain uses TRBV12-5 and TRBJ2-5; 10 bases agree with TRBD2. J was trimmed by 2 bases and V by 5 bases; bases with no gene match: 5. This CDR3 is 15 amino acids long. Germline CDR1 LGHNT, CDR2 FRNRAP. The CDR3 bases are TGTGCTAGTGGTCTCGGACTAGCGGAACAAGAGACCCAGTACTTC. Its translation: CASGLGLAEQETQYF. Full variable domain (missing parts from reference TRBV12-5 and TRBJ2-5): DARVTQTPRHKVTEMGQEVTMRCQPILGHNTVFWYRQTMMQGLELLAYFRNRAPLDDSGMPKDRFSAEMPDATLATLKIQPSEPRDSAVYFCASGLGLAEQETQYFGPGTRLLVL.

The chain links TRBV5-4 to TRBJ2-1, with TRBD2 as a possible D gene (5 bases). Trimming shortened V by 3 bases and J by 0 bases, and 13 bases separated the two germline ends. The CDR3 length is 16 residues. Germline-derived CDR1 and CDR2 are SGHNT and YYREEE (reference sequence). CDR3 coding DNA: TGTGCCAGCAGCTCCCTGGGAGCCGGCTCCTACAATGAGCAGTTCTTC. Translated: CASSSLGAGSYNEQFF.

This clone came up once. V usage is TRBV30 and J usage is TRBJ2-3; 7 bases are shared with TRBD2. From germline, CDR1 is GTSNPN and CDR2 SVGIG (reference sequence). J was trimmed by 6 bases and V by 1 base; bases with no gene match: 1. CDR3 length equals 12 residues. The CDR3 nucleotides are TGTGCCTGGAGTGCCGGGAGGGATACGCAGTATTTT. It yields the protein CAWSAGRDTQYF.